The entry that follows covers one TCR beta chain sequence. Antigen specificity is unknown. Germline V gene sequence: CDR1 SGHRS, CDR2 YFSETQ. The V end was cut by 5 bases, the J end by 4 bases, with 12 bases between. The CDR3 length is 13 residues. This sample was included in a study of cytomegalovirus exposure and HLA in healthy donors. The study ran its PCR with 60 Vbeta and 13 Jbeta primers. Only in-frame clones appear in the TCRdb table, and some are missing; sequencing was by immunoSEQ multiplex PCR. Here the sample spans fewer than 100,000 clones, about two thirds being singletons. Study results and caveats: Among the CMV-associated chains, three were confirmed in vitro as specific for CMV antigens. Available immune exposure information covered CMV serostatus only. Upon later analysis, TCR association rates were observed to vary by HLA locus, being highest for DRB1 and lowest for HLA-C.

Though nominally healthy at sampling, donors likely had unrecorded immune exposures. The origin of this receptor is a female donor in good health and CMV-seronegative. The source material was PBMCs. The chain is built from TRBV5-1 and TRBJ2-5; tentative D call: TRBD1 (6 bases). The CDR3 here is CASRPGQGETQYF. The CDR3 region has the DNA TGCGCCAGCAGACCGGGACAAGGAGAGACCCAGTACTTC.